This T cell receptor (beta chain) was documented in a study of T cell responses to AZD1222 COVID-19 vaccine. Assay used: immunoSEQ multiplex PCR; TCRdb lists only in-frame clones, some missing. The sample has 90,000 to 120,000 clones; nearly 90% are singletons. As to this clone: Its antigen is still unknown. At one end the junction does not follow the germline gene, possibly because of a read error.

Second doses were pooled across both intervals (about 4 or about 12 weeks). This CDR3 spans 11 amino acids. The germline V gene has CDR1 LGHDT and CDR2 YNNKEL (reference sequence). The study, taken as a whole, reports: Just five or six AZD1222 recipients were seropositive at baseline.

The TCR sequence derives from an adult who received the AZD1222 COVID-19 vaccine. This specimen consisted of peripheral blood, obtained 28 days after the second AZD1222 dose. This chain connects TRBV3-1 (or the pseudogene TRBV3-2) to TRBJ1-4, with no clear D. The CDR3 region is CANSQNEKLFF. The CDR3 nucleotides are TGTGCCAACAGCCAAAATGAAAAACTGTTTTTT.